This entry concerns a single T cell receptor beta chain. The V and J ends lost 4 bases and 4 bases respectively, with 12 bases between them. CDR1 and CDR2 from the germline V gene are SGHDT and YYEEEE. The CDR3 runs 14 residues. This specimen comes from a study of patients and donors after allogeneic stem cell transplantation. TCRdb re-called the RT-PCR reads with MiXCR, one entry per CDR3 protein. The sample consists of 200,000 to 250,000 distinct CDR3 sequences, 11% to 15% of them appearing once. The V and J genes are TRBV5-6 and TRBJ1-5; tentatively, D is TRBD1 (5 bases). The receptor was isolated from a human donor who was either an allogeneic HSCT recipient or a stem cell or donor lymphocyte infusion donor (not recorded which). It is not recorded whose cells these are; they may come from a transplant donor. Sample: blood, either unsorted or a sorted T cell fraction (not recorded which). The CDR3 loop reads CASSILRGNQPQHF. Written as DNA, the CDR3 is TGTGCCAGCAGCATATTAAGGGGTAATCAGCCCCAGCATTTT.